A single sample gave rise to the 13 T cell receptor beta chains below, sequenced in a study of CD4 T cells in relation to SARS-CoV-2 and coronaviruses. Sequencing used immunoSEQ multiplex PCR; TCRdb keeps in-frame clones, though not all of them. This sample has about 47,000 clones, with approximately 80% found just once. No antigens are known for them. The sequencing input was naive CD4+ T cells from PBMCs, cultured in vitro. This sample's subset: naive CD4+ T cells isolated by negative enrichment. These receptors were collected from an adult with COVID-19.

The chain links TRBV27 to TRBJ2-4, with TRBD2 matching 11 bases. The CDR3 spans 16 residues. V lost 5 bases and J lost 4; bases outside the gene matches: 7. Germline CDR1 reads MNHEY; CDR2 reads SMNVEV (reference sequence). Written as DNA, the CDR3 is TGTGCCAGCAGTAAACTAGCGGGAGTGTCAAAAAACATTCAGTACTTC. This encodes CASSKLAGVSKNIQYF.

This chain links TRBV4-1 with TRBJ2-3; 7 positions agree with TRBD1. The V segment lost 0 bases and the J segment 3 bases; nucleotides outside the gene matches: 6. Germline CDR1 is MGHRA and CDR2 is YSYEKL. This CDR3 is built from 16 residues. The DNA for the CDR3 is TGCGCCAGCAGCCAAGAACCGGTACAGGGGACAGATACGCAGTATTTT. It encodes CASSQEPVQGTDTQYF.

This chain connects TRBV11-3 to TRBJ2-1; D is uncertain. Germline V gene data show CDR1 as SGHNT and CDR2 as YENEEA. V lost 3 bases to trimming and J lost 6 bases, with 15 bases between them. The CDR3 loop spans 15 amino acids. CDR3 sequence (DNA): TGTGCCAGCAGCTTCGCAGGTAAAACCGGCAATGAGCAGTTCTTC. It translates to CASSFAGKTGNEQFF.

The CDR3 here is CASSPTGHFYEQYF. The CDR3 DNA sequence: TGTGCCAGCAGTCCAACTGGACACTTCTACGAGCAGTACTTC. V gene TRBV28 combines with J gene TRBJ2-7, with D possibly matching TRBD1 (5 bases). The CDR3 has 14 residues. Germline V CDR1 and CDR2: MDHEN, SYDVKM. Trimming shortened V by 5 bases and J by 3 bases, and 14 bases separated the two germline ends.

This clone was observed a few times. The rearrangement uses TRBV10-3 and TRBJ2-5; D perhaps matches TRBD1 (6 bases). Germline V CDR1 and CDR2: ENHRY, SYGVKD. V was pared by 0 bases and J by 5 bases, with 10 bases between. CDR3 length: 14 residues. This CDR3 reads CAISESSRGETQYF. The CDR3 DNA is TGTGCCATCAGTGAGTCGAGCAGGGGCGAGACCCAGTACTTC.

The rearrangement links TRBV18 to TRBJ2-1; 11 nucleotides agree with TRBD2. Germline loops: CDR1 KGHSH, CDR2 LQKENI. V lost 1 base and J lost 3; bases outside the gene matches: 2. The CDR3 is made up of 16 amino acids. This CDR3 is CASSPQTSGSYNEQFF. CDR3 in DNA: TGTGCCAGCTCACCACAAACTAGCGGGAGCTACAATGAGCAGTTCTTC.

The chain has TRBV28 and TRBJ2-1; D may be TRBD2 (5 bases). Germline CDR1 and CDR2: MDHEN and SYDVKM. Trimming shortened V by 2 bases and J by 2 bases, and 16 bases separated the two germline ends. This CDR3 comprises 17 residues. In DNA, the CDR3 is TGTGCCAGCAGTTTACCACTAGGCCCTGGCCCCTACAATGAGCAGTTCTTC. It translates to CASSLPLGPGPYNEQFF.

The rearrangement joins TRBV28 to TRBJ1-5; TRBD1 might be the D (5 bases). The CDR3 consists of 15 residues. Germline values: CDR1 MDHEN, CDR2 SYDVKM. V was pared by 4 bases and J by 3 bases, with 13 bases between. DNA of the CDR3: TGTGCCAGCAGTTCTCGACAGAGCCTCAATCAGCCCCAGCATTTT. As protein: CASSSRQSLNQPQHF.

This chain uses TRBV4-1 with TRBJ2-7, with 15 positions matching TRBD2. V lost 4 bases and J lost 3; bases outside the gene matches: 19. CDR1 is MGHRA, CDR2 YSYEKL, per germline. The CDR3 extends over 21 amino acids. CDR3: CASSPGTSGGIPSWRHYEQYF. CDR3 sequence (DNA): TGCGCCAGCAGCCCCGGGACTAGCGGGGGGATACCCTCGTGGCGCCACTACGAGCAGTACTTC.

This chain uses TRBV30 with TRBJ2-3; a possible D gene is TRBD2 (6 bases). The ends were cut back, 4 bases at V and 7 bases at J, with 12 bases in the middle. There are 12 residues in the CDR3. Per germline, CDR1 GTSNPN and CDR2 SVGIG (reference sequence). In DNA form, the CDR3 reads TGTGCCTGGATACTCGGGAGACATACGCAGTATTTT. Its protein product is CAWILGRHTQYF.

The rearrangement uses TRBV5-1 and TRBJ2-7, with TRBD1 matching 10 bases. V gave up 5 bases and J gave up 6 bases; unmatched junction bases: 23. CDR3 size: 19 residues. Germline V CDR1 and CDR2: SGHRS, YFSETQ. The CDR3 here is CASSLNLDRGLLGGGEQYF. The CDR3 bases are TGCGCCAGCAGTTTGAACTTAGACAGGGGGCTCCTCGGAGGGGGCGAGCAGTACTTC.

The rearrangement joins TRBV6-5 to TRBJ2-7; the D gene is possibly TRBD1 (5 bases). V lost 5 bases and J lost 5, with 10 bases in between. The CDR3 is made up of 12 amino acids. CDR1 is MNHEY and CDR2 is SVGAGI in the germline V gene. The CDR3 DNA sequence: TGTGCCAGCAGTCGCGACAGTAACGAGCAGTACTTC. It yields the protein CASSRDSNEQYF.

The J gene is TRBJ2-7, the V gene TRBV28; no definite D call. Germline-derived CDR1 and CDR2 are MDHEN and SYDVKM. Trimming shortened V by 7 bases and J by 3 bases, and 22 bases separated the two germline ends. This CDR3 spans 16 amino acids. This chain's CDR3 is CASTTMEPSKGYEQYF. The CDR3 region has the DNA TGTGCCAGCACCACAATGGAGCCCAGCAAGGGCTACGAGCAGTACTTC.